Following are 13 T cell receptor beta chains from one sample sequenced in a study of control samples from healthy donors and cancer patients (dated by TCRdb to 2020 to 2021). To prepare the library, the immunoSEQ multiplex PCR assay was applied. What TCRdb holds here is the immuneACCESS table cut down to in-frame rearrangements. Part of the clones is not present; checked against another copy, under half of the missing clones reflect an unresolved V gene, and the others are unexplained. A total of about 150,000 clones appear in this sample, 91% of them only once. The top ten clonotypes cover approximately 2.9% of the sample. The sequenced sample was blood. The source is a young man in good health.

The chain joins TRBV7-3 to TRBJ2-1; 15 nucleotides agree with TRBD2. Per the germline V gene, CDR1 is SGHTA and CDR2 is FQGTGA. The CDR3 extends over 14 amino acids. V gave up 2 bases and J gave up 15 bases; unmatched junction bases: 5. Here the CDR3 reads CASSLRTSGGDRFF. As DNA, the CDR3 is TGTGCCAGCAGCTTACGGACTAGCGGGGGGGATAGGTTCTTC.

This clone was detected only once. The rearrangement links TRBV6-5 to TRBJ1-2; D perhaps matches TRBD1 (5 bases). Germline V CDR1 and CDR2: MNHEY, SVGAGI. This CDR3 has 13 residues. Trimming removed 4 bases at V and 6 bases at J, with 12 bases between. The CDR3 reads CASSSDSFNGYTF. In DNA form, the CDR3 reads TGTGCCAGCAGTTCAGACAGCTTCAATGGCTACACCTTC.

V and J are TRBV6-5 and TRBJ2-7; TRBD2 is a possible D gene (6 bases). Germline values: CDR1 MNHEY, CDR2 SVGAGI. Trimming pared 10 bases from V and 5 bases from J, leaving 21 bases between. The CDR3 sequence is 14 residues long. The CDR3 is CATRAGGPSDEQYF. Here the CDR3 DNA reads TGTGCCACCCGGGCCGGGGGTCCTTCGGACGAGCAGTACTTC.

This clone was counted a single time. At the DNA level, this CDR3 is encoded by other sequences in the same sample as well. J is TRBJ2-7 and V is TRBV18; D gene unclear. Germline values: CDR1 KGHSH, CDR2 LQKENI. V dropped 1 base and J dropped 1 base, with 5 bases sitting between them. The CDR3 extends over 13 amino acids. The CDR3 sequence: CASSPRLSYEQYF. CDR3 DNA sequence: TGTGCCAGCTCACCACGACTTTCCTACGAGCAGTACTTC.

This clone was observed once. The chain carries TRBV19 and TRBJ2-7, with D possibly being TRBD2 (6 bases). The CDR3 is made up of 14 amino acids. With 6 bases removed from V and 3 bases from J, the gap between germline ends came to 15 bases. Germline-derived CDR1 and CDR2 are LNHDA and SQIVND (reference sequence). The CDR3 reads CASSIIVGGYEQYF. CDR3 in DNA: TGTGCCAGTAGCATAATCGTGGGGGGCTACGAGCAGTACTTC.

The chain combines TRBV27 with TRBJ2-3; D gene unclear. The length of the CDR3 is 14 residues. CDR1 and CDR2 from the germline V gene are MNHEY and SMNVEV (reference sequence). V was pared by 2 bases and J by 4 bases, with 10 bases between. The CDR3 region has the DNA TGTGCCAGCAGTTTAGGTCTAGTTCCAGATACGCAGTATTTT. It is translated as CASSLGLVPDTQYF.

This clone was detected a few times. The chain has TRBV25-1 and TRBJ2-7; D remains ambiguous. The CDR3 runs 14 residues. Germline CDR1 reads MGHDK; CDR2 reads SYGVNS. Trimming cost V 6 bases and J 2 bases, with 14 bases left between them. This chain's CDR3 is CASSNSHLAYEQYF. In DNA form, the CDR3 reads TGTGCCAGCAGCAACAGCCATCTGGCCTACGAGCAGTACTTC.

V and J are TRBV7-8 and TRBJ1-2, with D perhaps matching TRBD1 (5 bases). The CDR3 has 15 residues. V lost 5 bases and J 0 bases, leaving 13 bases between the germline ends. Germline CDR1 SGHVS, CDR2 FQNEAQ. DNA for the CDR3: TGTGCCAGCAGCCCCCGGGGACTATCTAACTATGGCTACACCTTC. Translation: CASSPRGLSNYGYTF.

The chain combines TRBV29-1 with TRBJ2-7, with 12 nucleotides matching TRBD1. V trimming: 0 bases; J trimming: 3 bases; junction bases outside the gene matches: 6. The CDR3 totals 16 residues. Germline-derived CDR1 and CDR2 are SQVTM and ANQGSEA. The CDR3 loop reads CSVEDLGTGGLYEQYF. CDR3 nucleotide sequence: TGCAGCGTTGAAGATCTTGGGACAGGGGGCCTCTACGAGCAGTACTTC.

A remark on this clone: Mismatch with germline at one junction end may stem from a read error. The rearrangement links TRBV5-4 to TRBJ2-3, with 10 bases matching TRBD2. Germline values: CDR1 SGHNT, CDR2 YYREEE (reference sequence). The CDR3 runs to 17 residues. The CDR3 coding sequence is TGTGCCAGCAGCCCCGCCAGGAGCGGGGGGGCCACAGGTACGCAGTATTTT. It encodes CASSPARSGGATGTQYF. Drawing the rest from reference TRBV5-4 and TRBJ2-3, the complete variable domain is ETGVTQSPTHLIKTRGQQVTLRCSSQSGHNTVSWYQQALGQGPQFIFQYYREEENGRGNFPPRFSGLQFPNYSSELNVNALELDDSALYLCASSPARSGGATGTQYFGPGTRLTVL.

In its sample, this clone was seen once. This chain links TRBV6-1 with TRBJ2-2; 9 positions agree with TRBD2. Germline-derived CDR1 and CDR2 are MNHNS and SASEGT. V shed 0 bases, J shed 5 bases, and the junction held 4 bases outside the gene matches. The CDR3 length is 16 residues. This CDR3 reads CASSEARGGWTGELFF. In nucleotides, the CDR3 is TGTGCCAGCAGTGAAGCGCGGGGGGGCTGGACCGGGGAGCTGTTTTTT.

This chain uses TRBV28 with TRBJ2-7; tentatively, D is TRBD1 (6 bases). Trimming cost V 2 bases and J 2 bases, with 7 bases left between them. The CDR3 length is 13 residues. Germline lookup yields CDR1 MDHEN and CDR2 SYDVKM. CDR3 sequence: CASSLTGTYEQYF. CDR3 sequence (DNA): TGTGCCAGCAGTTTAACAGGGACCTACGAGCAGTACTTC.

This chain's CDR3 is CASSQPGNTIYF. The CDR3 DNA sequence: TGTGCCAGCAGCCAACCCGGAAACACCATATATTTT. The rearrangement uses TRBV4-2 and TRBJ1-3; D is undetermined. V lost 2 bases to trimming and J lost 4 bases, with 3 bases between them. The CDR3 totals 12 residues. The germline V gene has CDR1 LGHNA and CDR2 YNFKEQ.